Listed below are T cell receptor beta chains from one sample, sequenced in a study of T cells expressing NK-cell markers. From its re-call of the 5' RACE reads, TCRdb lists each CDR3 protein once, without DNA. The sample totals roughly 450,000 distinct CDR3 sequences; its top ten clones hold around 1.4%. Sequencing used blood T cells: a sorted CD56 or NKG2C T cell subset, CD4+ or CD8+ T cells, or bulk PBMC T cells (not recorded which). All receptors derive from a woman aged 50 to 65 in good health. Both conserved end residues are part of each CDR3.

>TRBV20-1|TRBJ2-1
CSAPHRGNNEQFF
>TRBV12-3/TRBV12-4|TRBJ2-4
CASSQRQGGRLGKNIQYF
>TRBV9|TRBJ2-7
CASSVSRGPYEQYF
>TRBV29-1|TRBJ2-5
CSVGAGSFQETQYF
>TRBV12-3/TRBV12-4|TRBJ2-3
CASSPGDRSTDTQYF
>TRBV12-3/TRBV12-4|TRBJ2-3
CASSFLRKTDTQYF
>TRBV5-6|TRBJ2-5
CASSKPLRGQETQYF
>TRBV30|TRBJ2-4
CAWRLGPEAKNIQYF
>TRBV7-8|TRBJ2-3
CASSLAIIPSPLVDTQYF
>TRBV6-2/TRBV6-3|TRBJ2-7
CASTLGHPRDEQYF
>TRBV20-1|TRBJ2-1
CSARNSGRVYEQFF
>TRBV13|TRBJ1-2
CASSPRAPGTVYGYTF
>TRBV12-3/TRBV12-4|TRBJ2-5
CASSTVSRAGQETQYF
>TRBV28|TRBJ1-1
CASKGPLAEAFF
>TRBV12-3/TRBV12-4|TRBJ2-7
CASSSGTRFHEQYF
>TRBV6-5|TRBJ2-5
CASSRAKTQYF
>TRBV27|TRBJ2-7
CASSFQGPRGYEQYF
>TRBV20-1|TRBJ1-6
CSARVGQDNSPLHF
>TRBV28|TRBJ2-6
CASSLWWSGANVLTF
>TRBV7-9|TRBJ2-1
CASSSGGLIGRGIEQFF
>TRBV2|TRBJ2-4
CASRQGEWGKNIQYF
>TRBV9|TRBJ1-4
CASSETGTGIEKLFF
>TRBV6-5|TRBJ1-1
CASRRAGTGIVNTEAFF
>TRBV29-1|TRBJ2-1
CSSGRSNEQFF
>TRBV5-1|TRBJ2-2
CASRRGLALNTGELFF
>TRBV19|TRBJ2-6
CASSMARNSGANVLTF